The 31 T cell receptor beta chains presented below share a single source sample, sequenced in a study of T-cell memory formation after mild COVID-19. Via MiXCR, TCRdb re-called the 5' RACE reads, giving one row per CDR3 protein. The data show roughly 140,000 distinct CDR3 sequences, with more than 13% seen just once and about 27% held by the top ten. The sequenced material came from PBMCs or a T cell subset sorted from them (not recorded which). Every receptor here comes from an adult woman who had mild COVID-19 (a few samples of this study predate the infection). Cell type and time point are not known.

The chain joins TRBV7-9 to TRBJ1-4; 9 bases agree with TRBD1. Germline values: CDR1 SEHNR, CDR2 FQNEAQ (reference sequence). V gave up 5 bases and J gave up 6 bases; unmatched junction bases: 7. This CDR3 is built from 15 residues. The CDR3 nucleotides are TGTGCCAGCAGCCCGGGACAGGGAAGGCATGAAAAACTGTTTTTT. It codes for CASSPGQGRHEKLFF.

V gene TRBV29-1 combines with J gene TRBJ2-1; TRBD2 matches at 9 bases. There are 14 residues in the CDR3. Germline values: CDR1 SQVTM, CDR2 ANQGSEA. V lost 1 base to trimming and J lost 8 bases; unmatched junction nucleotides: 6. The CDR3 sequence: CSVEGVAGGYEQFF. The CDR3, as DNA: TGCAGCGTTGAAGGCGTGGCGGGGGGGTATGAGCAGTTCTTC.

This chain uses TRBV9 with TRBJ2-7, with D maybe TRBD1 (6 bases). Germline CDR1 reads SGDLS; CDR2 reads YYNGEE. The CDR3 length is 14 residues. Deletions cut 0 bases from V and 1 base from J, with 8 bases between. This chain's CDR3 is CASSVEDSSYEQYF. The CDR3 DNA follows: TGTGCCAGCAGCGTAGAGGACAGTTCCTACGAGCAGTACTTC.

This chain joins TRBV25-1 and TRBJ1-1; D may be TRBD1 (5 bases). V lost 7 bases, J lost 5 bases, and 14 bases lay in between. The germline CDR1 and CDR2 sequences are MGHDK and SYGVNS. This CDR3 comprises 13 residues. The CDR3 is CASTTGAGTEAFF. The CDR3, as DNA: TGTGCCAGCACTACCGGGGCCGGTACTGAAGCTTTCTTT. Together with reference TRBV25-1 and TRBJ1-1, the CDR3 gives the full variable domain: EADIYQTPRYLVIGTGKKITLECSQTMGHDKMYWYQQDPGMELHLIHYSYGVNSTEKGDLSSESTVSRIRTEHFPLTLESARPSHTSQYLCASTTGAGTEAFFGQGTRLTVV.

The chain has TRBV9 and TRBJ2-1, with TRBD1 as a possible D gene (6 bases). The CDR3 has 15 amino acids. The V end was cut by 3 bases, the J end by 5 bases, with 15 bases between. Germline lookup yields CDR1 SGDLS and CDR2 YYNGEE. The CDR3 DNA sequence: TGTGCCAGCAGCGCTCGGTGGTCAGGGGACAATGAGCAGTTCTTC. It codes for CASSARWSGDNEQFF.

This chain joins TRBV18 and TRBJ2-2; D may be TRBD1 (6 bases). V shed 6 bases and J shed 0 bases, with 14 bases lying between them. The CDR3 consists of 16 residues. Germline V CDR1 and CDR2: KGHSH, LQKENI. The CDR3 DNA follows: TGTGCCAGCTCTCCGGAAGACAGGTCGAACACCGGGGAGCTGTTTTTT. Its protein is CASSPEDRSNTGELFF.

The sample holds a few counts of this clonotype. The chain has TRBV4-3 and TRBJ2-3; D remains ambiguous. Germline CDR1 and CDR2: LGHNA and YSLEER. The length of the CDR3 is 13 residues. The germline V and J ends were trimmed by 0 bases and 5 bases, with 6 bases remaining between them. The CDR3 loop is CASSQEVVDTQYF. In nucleotides, the CDR3 is TGCGCCAGCAGCCAAGAAGTGGTAGATACGCAGTATTTT.

This clonotype was found a few times. The chain uses TRBV20-1 and TRBJ2-7; 10 bases align to TRBD2. CDR1 is DFQATT, CDR2 SNEGSKA, per germline (reference sequence). The CDR3 length is 15 residues. V shed 5 bases, J shed 4 bases, and the junction held 11 bases outside the gene matches. The CDR3 DNA follows: TGCAGTGCTTGGGCCTTAGCGGGGGGAAATTACGAGCAGTACTTC. As protein: CSAWALAGGNYEQYF.

This clonotype was found a few times. This chain joins TRBV20-1 and TRBJ1-1; D remains unclear. The CDR3 loop spans 12 amino acids. With 6 bases removed from V and 2 bases from J, the gap between germline ends came to 10 bases. Germline CDR1 DFQATT, CDR2 SNEGSKA (reference sequence). CDR3 in amino acids: CSAHIRNTEAFF. The CDR3 nucleotides are TGCAGTGCCCATATCCGCAACACTGAAGCTTTCTTT.

The rearrangement links TRBV28 to TRBJ2-1; 14 bases match TRBD2. Losses at the gene ends were 2 bases for V and 8 bases for J; bases not matched to a gene: 11. In germline, CDR1 is MDHEN, CDR2 SYDVKM. CDR3 length equals 18 residues. CDR3 residues: CASSLLGPGLAGVHEQFF. The DNA of the CDR3 is TGTGCCAGCAGTTTACTGGGACCGGGACTAGCGGGAGTTCATGAGCAGTTCTTC.

This clonotype was counted ten times or more. This chain connects TRBV7-6 to TRBJ2-7, with 7 bases identical to TRBD1. V lost 1 base and J lost 1; bases outside the gene matches: 4. CDR1 and CDR2 (germline): SGHVS, FNYEAQ. The length of the CDR3 is 15 residues. Written as DNA, the CDR3 is TGTGCCAGCAGCTTAGGACAGGGCCTTTCCTACGAGCAGTACTTC. Translating it yields CASSLGQGLSYEQYF.

The CDR3 is CASSLIQGNEQFF. The CDR3 nucleotides are TGTGCCAGCAGCCTGATCCAGGGCAATGAGCAGTTCTTC. The chain carries TRBV5-6 and TRBJ2-1, with D possibly TRBD1 on 5 matching bases. V was shortened by 4 bases and J by 6 bases, with 11 bases between the two germline ends. CDR3 length equals 13 residues. The germline V gene has CDR1 SGHDT and CDR2 YYEEEE.

This clonotype occurred many times. This sequence joins TRBV30 and TRBJ1-1; unclear D gene. CDR3 length: 13 amino acids. V was pared by 0 bases and J by 1 base, with 6 bases between. The germline V gene encodes CDR1 GTSNPN and CDR2 SVGIG (reference sequence). CDR3 nucleotide sequence: TGTGCCTGGAGTGTCACACGGAACACTGAAGCTTTCTTT. This translates into CAWSVTRNTEAFF.

This clonotype showed up just a few times. This chain links TRBV12-3 or TRBV12-4 with TRBJ2-1, with a possible D match to TRBD2 (6 bases). V dropped 6 bases and J dropped 9 bases, with 18 bases sitting between them. The CDR3 runs to 14 residues. CDR3 residues: CASSFTTSLGEQFF. The CDR3 DNA is TGTGCCAGCAGCTTCACGACTAGTTTGGGTGAGCAGTTCTTC.

The chain couples TRBV7-9 to TRBJ2-1; maybe TRBD2 (6 bases). The germline gives CDR1 SEHNR, CDR2 FQNEAQ (reference sequence). The CDR3 covers 17 residues. V lost 5 bases and J lost 1, with 18 bases in between. This chain's CDR3 is CASSPLDGGDSYNEQFF. DNA for the CDR3: TGTGCCAGCAGCCCCCTAGACGGCGGGGATTCCTACAATGAGCAGTTCTTC.

In its sample, this clonotype was seen a few times. This chain uses TRBV27 with TRBJ2-3; possible D gene TRBD1, 6 bases. The CDR3 runs 19 residues. Trimming cost V 6 bases and J 1 base, with 26 bases left between them. Germline-derived CDR1 and CDR2 are MNHEY and SMNVEV (reference sequence). In DNA, the CDR3 is TGTGCCAGCAGCTGGGCCCCCCGGGACACCTTCGCCCGCACAGATACGCAGTATTTT. Residues: CASSWAPRDTFARTDTQYF.

This clonotype occurred many times. V and J are TRBV10-2 and TRBJ2-1; no firm D call. Germline V gene sequence: CDR1 WSHSY, CDR2 SAAADI. Trimming left V 3 bases short and J 4 bases short, with 1 base between. The CDR3 extends over 11 amino acids. CDR3 in DNA: TGCGCCAGCAGTGAATACAATGAGCAGTTCTTC. It codes for CASSEYNEQFF.

The V and J genes are TRBV9 and TRBJ2-1; maybe TRBD2 (7 bases). Looked up from germline, CDR1 is SGDLS and CDR2 is YYNGEE. This CDR3 comprises 13 residues. V gave up 3 bases and J gave up 9 bases, with 13 bases separating them. Here the CDR3 DNA reads TGTGCCAGCAGCGCCGGGGGGCCTCGTGAGCAGTTCTTC. Protein: CASSAGGPREQFF.

The chain uses TRBV14 and TRBJ2-5; no definite D call. V was shortened by 0 bases and J by 3 bases, with 5 bases between the two germline ends. The CDR3 contains 13 residues. CDR1 is SGHDN and CDR2 is FVKESK in the germline V gene. CDR3 region: CASSQDMEETQYF. The CDR3 DNA is TGTGCCAGCAGCCAAGATATGGAAGAGACCCAGTACTTC.

There are a few counts of this clonotype. This chain connects TRBV6-6 to TRBJ2-3, with a weak D call TRBD1 (5 bases). CDR3 length: 16 amino acids. CDR1 MNHNY and CDR2 SVGAGI come from the germline V gene (reference sequence). V shed 4 bases and J shed 2 bases, with 16 bases lying between them. The CDR3, as DNA: TGTGCCAGCAGTTCCTTGGACAAGCCTAACACAGATACGCAGTATTTT. As protein: CASSSLDKPNTDTQYF.

The CDR3 nucleotides are TGTGCCAGCAGCTCGATAGCGGGGGGGCTCTCCTACAATGAGCAGTTCTTC. Protein: CASSSIAGGLSYNEQFF. This rearrangement joins TRBV13 to TRBJ2-1; 11 nucleotides align to TRBD2. Trimming at V came to 4 bases and at J to 0 bases, leaving 5 bases not matched to a gene. Germline lookup yields CDR1 PRHDT and CDR2 FYEKMQ (reference sequence). The CDR3 length is 17 residues.

Remarks on this clonotype: A read error is possible here, since a much larger clone lies one base away. The V and J genes are TRBV6-4 and TRBJ2-1, with D possibly TRBD2 on 6 matching bases. CDR1 MRHNA and CDR2 SNTAGT come from the germline V gene. The CDR3 spans 15 residues. V lost 0 bases, J lost 8 bases, and 14 bases lay in between. This chain's CDR3 is CASSDSSGSYDEQFF. Written as DNA, the CDR3 is TGTGCCAGCAGTGACTCTAGCGGCTCTTACGATGAGCAGTTCTTC.

The rearrangement joins TRBV4-1 to TRBJ1-1; D not resolved. Germline V lookup: CDR1 MGHRA, CDR2 YSYEKL. The V gene lost 0 bases and the J gene lost 3 bases, with 11 bases spanning the gap. The CDR3 spans 15 residues. In DNA, the CDR3 is TGCGCCAGCAGCCAAGATAAAATGTTATACACTGAAGCTTTCTTT. Protein: CASSQDKMLYTEAFF.

The table lists this clonotype with a few counts. The J gene is TRBJ2-3, the V gene TRBV24-1; D not certain. This CDR3 has 15 residues. Germline CDR1 and CDR2: KGHDR and SFDVKD. With 4 bases removed from V and 2 bases from J, the gap between germline ends came to 12 bases. CDR3 in amino acids: CATSEGSANTDTQYF. DNA for the CDR3: TGTGCCACCAGTGAAGGCTCGGCTAACACAGATACGCAGTATTTT.

This clonotype was counted between two and nine times. V usage is TRBV6-2 or TRBV6-3 and J usage is TRBJ1-5, with D possibly matching TRBD1 (5 bases). Germline V gene sequence: CDR1 MNHEY, CDR2 SVGEGT. The CDR3 has 12 amino acids. The V end was cut by 2 bases, the J end by 7 bases, with 6 bases between. The CDR3: CASSYTGQPQHF. CDR3 in DNA: TGTGCCAGCAGTTACACAGGACAGCCCCAGCATTTT.

The chain has TRBV5-6 and TRBJ2-7; no definite D call. The length of the CDR3 is 16 residues. Trimming cost V 1 base and J 2 bases, with 16 bases left between them. Germline V gives CDR1 SGHDT, CDR2 YYEEEE. The CDR3 DNA reads TGTGCCAGCAGCTTGTCTGCAGATACCAAGACCTACGAGCAGTACTTC. Encoded protein: CASSLSADTKTYEQYF.

In its sample, this clonotype was seen a few times. This sequence joins TRBV9 and TRBJ1-5, with a tentative D call TRBD1 (6 bases). This CDR3 contains 14 residues. Germline loops: CDR1 SGDLS, CDR2 YYNGEE. V dropped 3 bases and J dropped 3 bases, with 10 bases sitting between them. Here the CDR3 reads CASSEGQNNQPQHF. CDR3 DNA: TGTGCCAGCAGCGAGGGACAAAACAATCAGCCCCAGCATTTT.

Only a few counts were recorded for this clonotype. The chain couples TRBV11-3 to TRBJ1-1; 9 bases are shared with TRBD1. With V trimmed by 5 bases and J by 1 base, 8 bases remained unmatched. Germline V gene data show CDR1 as SGHNT and CDR2 as YENEEA. CDR3 length: 16 residues. CDR3 DNA: TGTGCCAGCAGCCCGGACAGGGGACGGGGGAACACTGAAGCTTTCTTT. It translates to CASSPDRGRGNTEAFF. The full variable domain, with the rest looked up from reference TRBV11-3 and TRBJ1-1, is EAGVVQSPRYKIIEKKQPVAFWCNPISGHNTLYWYLQNLGQGPELLIRYENEEAVDDSQLPKDRFSAERLKGVDSTLKIQPAELGDSAVYLCASSPDRGRGNTEAFFGQGTRLTVV.

The J gene is TRBJ2-1, the V gene TRBV7-6; no clear D gene. Germline V CDR1 and CDR2: SGHVS, FNYEAQ. Trimming pared 0 bases from V and 4 bases from J, leaving 10 bases between. There are 15 residues in the CDR3. The CDR3 is CASSLAQARYNEQFF. CDR3 coding DNA: TGTGCCAGCAGCTTAGCCCAGGCTCGATACAATGAGCAGTTCTTC.

The rearrangement uses TRBV12-3 or TRBV12-4 and TRBJ1-1; D gene ambiguous. V was trimmed by 1 base and J by 4 bases, leaving 10 bases between them. This CDR3 contains 14 residues. The CDR3 DNA follows: TGTGCCAGCAGTTTAGGGGATTGGGGCACTGAAGCTTTCTTT. It yields the protein CASSLGDWGTEAFF.

This clonotype has more than one count but fewer than ten. The rearrangement links TRBV4-3 to TRBJ2-2; no reliable D call. Looked up from germline, CDR1 is LGHNA and CDR2 is YSLEER. Trimming took 5 bases from V and 7 from J, leaving 14 bases between them. The CDR3 runs 14 residues. Here the CDR3 DNA reads TGCGCCAGCAGCGGCCTATGGGTGGGCGGGGAGCTGTTTTTT. Its translation is CASSGLWVGGELFF.